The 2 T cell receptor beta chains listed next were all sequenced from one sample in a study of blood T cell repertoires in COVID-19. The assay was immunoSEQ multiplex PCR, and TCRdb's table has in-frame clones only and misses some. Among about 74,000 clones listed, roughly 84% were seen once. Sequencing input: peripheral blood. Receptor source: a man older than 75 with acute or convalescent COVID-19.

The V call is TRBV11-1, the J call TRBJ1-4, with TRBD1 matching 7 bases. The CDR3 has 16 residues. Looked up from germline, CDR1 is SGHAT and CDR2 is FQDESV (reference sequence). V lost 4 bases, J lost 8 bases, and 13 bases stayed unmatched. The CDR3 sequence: CASSSDEGAAREKLFF. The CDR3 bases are TGTGCCAGCAGCTCGGACGAGGGGGCCGCACGGGAAAAACTGTTTTTT.

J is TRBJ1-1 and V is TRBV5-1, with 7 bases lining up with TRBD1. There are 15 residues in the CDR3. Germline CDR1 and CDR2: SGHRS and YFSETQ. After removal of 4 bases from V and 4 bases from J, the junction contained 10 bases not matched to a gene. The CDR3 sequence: CASSVGTAQTTEAFF. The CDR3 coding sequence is TGCGCCAGCAGCGTAGGGACAGCCCAAACCACTGAAGCTTTCTTT.